These 17 T cell receptor beta chains were all obtained from the same sample, sequenced in a study of T cell responses to AZD1222 COVID-19 vaccine. Clones were sequenced by immunoSEQ multiplex PCR, and TCRdb holds only the in-frame ones, with some missing. The data contain some 72,000 clones, roughly nine tenths of them singletons. Sequenced here: peripheral blood, sampled on day 0 of MenACWY control vaccination. The receptors derive from an adult in good health.

This clone was seen only once. The genes are TRBV7-2 and TRBJ2-5; no firm D call. The CDR3 has 13 amino acids. Trimming cost V 2 bases and J 2 bases, with 6 bases left between them. CDR1 and CDR2 from the germline V gene are SGHTA and FQGNSA. The CDR3 nucleotides are TGTGCCAGCAGCTTAAAGTTACAAGAGACCCAGTACTTC. Its protein product is CASSLKLQETQYF.

This chain connects TRBV5-6 to TRBJ2-2; D unresolved. V gave up 4 bases and J gave up 6 bases, with 19 bases separating them. CDR3 length: 16 residues. Germline loops: CDR1 SGHDT, CDR2 YYEEEE. CDR3 DNA: TGTGCCAGCAGCACTCCCGGGCTGGGGTGGCCCGGGGAGCTGTTTTTT. Translating it yields CASSTPGLGWPGELFF.

The CDR3 protein is CASSIISGGPYNEQFF. The CDR3, as DNA: TGTGCCAGTAGTATCATCTCGGGGGGGCCATACAATGAGCAGTTCTTC. The chain uses TRBV19 and TRBJ2-1, with 8 nucleotides matching TRBD2. CDR3 length equals 16 residues. The V and J ends lost 3 bases and 4 bases, in that order; junction bases with no gene match: 8. Germline CDR1 is LNHDA and CDR2 is SQIVND (reference sequence).

The chain has TRBV7-9 and TRBJ1-1, with 8 bases lining up with TRBD1. CDR3 length: 15 amino acids. Germline CDR1 SEHNR, CDR2 FQNEAQ (reference sequence). The J segment lost 6 bases and the V segment lost 5 bases, leaving 11 bases of the junction unmatched. The CDR3 coding sequence is TGTGCCAGCAGCCCGCAGACAGGGGATTCCCCTGAAGCTTTCTTT. This translates into CASSPQTGDSPEAFF.

The chain has TRBV9 and TRBJ1-2; D remains unclear. Trimming cost V 4 bases and J 0 bases, with 19 bases left between them. CDR1 is SGDLS, CDR2 YYNGEE, per germline. The CDR3 runs 17 residues. Here the CDR3 DNA reads TGTGCCAGCAGCTCGTTATCCCAGCGCGGGTCTAACTATGGCTACACCTTC. Protein product: CASSSLSQRGSNYGYTF.

V and J are TRBV5-5 and TRBJ1-1; D is possibly TRBD1 (5 bases). Trimming removed 6 bases from V and 0 bases from J, with 12 bases in between. Germline V gene lookup returns CDR1 SGHKS and CDR2 YYEKEE (reference sequence). The length of the CDR3 is 14 residues. The CDR3 sequence: CASNLQVVNTEAFF. CDR3 DNA sequence: TGTGCCAGCAACCTACAGGTGGTGAACACTGAAGCTTTCTTT.

The table lists this clone with a few counts. This rearrangement joins TRBV5-1 to TRBJ2-5; TRBD2 aligns across 10 bases. Germline CDR1 is SGHRS and CDR2 is YFSETQ. Trimming took 0 bases from V and 5 from J; bases not matched to a gene: 7. The CDR3 is 16 amino acids. CDR3 in amino acids: CASSLVPAGGHETQYF. The CDR3 DNA reads TGCGCCAGCAGCTTGGTACCAGCGGGAGGGCACGAGACCCAGTACTTC.

The chain joins TRBV19 to TRBJ1-6, with D perhaps TRBD1 (6 bases). This CDR3 comprises 15 residues. Trimming cost V 4 bases and J 6 bases, with 13 bases left between them. Germline V gene lookup returns CDR1 LNHDA and CDR2 SQIVND (reference sequence). The CDR3, as DNA: TGTGCCAGTAGTACCCTACAGGGATCTAATTCACCCCTCCACTTT. This encodes CASSTLQGSNSPLHF.

V gene TRBV5-4 combines with J gene TRBJ2-1; no definite D call. CDR1 and CDR2 from the germline V gene are SGHNT and YYREEE (reference sequence). Trimming removed 2 bases from V and 2 bases from J, with 8 bases in between. The CDR3 length is 14 residues. The CDR3 coding sequence is TGTGCCAGCAGCTTACGAGAGCCCTACAATGAGCAGTTCTTC. This sequence encodes CASSLREPYNEQFF.

V and J are TRBV20-1 and TRBJ2-7; D is perhaps TRBD2 (7 bases). V lost 5 bases and J 1 base, leaving 15 bases between the germline ends. Per the germline V gene, CDR1 is DFQATT and CDR2 is SNEGSKA (reference sequence). The CDR3 has 14 amino acids. The CDR3: CSARGGAPSYEQYF. The DNA for the CDR3 is TGCAGTGCTCGTGGGGGGGCACCGTCCTACGAGCAGTACTTC.

This clone has just one count. The genes are TRBV9 and TRBJ2-7, with unresolved D. This CDR3 spans 12 amino acids. V was pared by 0 bases and J by 5 bases, with 6 bases between. From germline, CDR1 is SGDLS and CDR2 YYNGEE. The CDR3 nucleotides read TGTGCCAGCAGCGTAGGGGTCGACGAGCAGTACTTC. Translating gives CASSVGVDEQYF.

This chain uses TRBV7-2 with TRBJ2-2; 8 bases are a match to TRBD2. Per the germline V gene, CDR1 is SGHTA and CDR2 is FQGNSA. V shed 5 bases and J 0 bases; nucleotides not matched to a gene: 5. The CDR3 runs 16 residues. The CDR3 spells CASSTGLASNTGELFF. CDR3 DNA: TGTGCCAGCAGCACAGGACTAGCCTCGAACACCGGGGAGCTGTTTTTT.

The V call is TRBV5-1, the J call TRBJ1-3; no firm D call. Trimming left V 2 bases short and J 0 bases short, with 6 bases between. The CDR3 extends over 14 amino acids. Germline-derived CDR1 and CDR2 are SGHRS and YFSETQ. The CDR3 sequence: CASSFGSSGNTIYF. The CDR3 region has the DNA TGCGCCAGCAGCTTTGGGAGCTCTGGAAACACCATATATTTT.

This clone was seen only once. The V gene is TRBV5-4, the J gene TRBJ2-1; D not resolved. Trimming left V 0 bases short and J 4 bases short, with 11 bases between. The length of the CDR3 is 15 residues. Germline CDR1 and CDR2: SGHNT and YYREEE (reference sequence). CDR3 loop: CASSLEGPRYNEQFF. The DNA for the CDR3 is TGTGCCAGCAGCTTGGAGGGCCCAAGGTACAATGAGCAGTTCTTC. The full variable domain, in which reference TRBV5-4 and TRBJ2-1 provide the parts outside the CDR3, is ETGVTQSPTHLIKTRGQQVTLRCSSQSGHNTVSWYQQALGQGPQFIFQYYREEENGRGNFPPRFSGLQFPNYSSELNVNALELDDSALYLCASSLEGPRYNEQFFGPGTRLTVL.

The rearrangement uses TRBV5-4 and TRBJ2-5; TRBD1 matches at 8 bases. The CDR3 runs to 16 residues. The germline gives CDR1 SGHNT, CDR2 YYREEE (reference sequence). The J segment lost 5 bases and the V segment lost 4 bases, leaving 13 bases of the junction unmatched. The CDR3 DNA reads as TGTGCCAGCAGCGGGGGGACAGGATCCACGACTGAGACCCAGTACTTC. This sequence encodes CASSGGTGSTTETQYF.

The chain has TRBV28 and TRBJ2-2; the D is unclear. Germline V gene lookup returns CDR1 MDHEN and CDR2 SYDVKM. Trimming shortened V by 8 bases and J by 3 bases, and 10 bases separated the two germline ends. The CDR3 has 13 amino acids. CDR3 sequence: CASALAYTGELFF. The CDR3 nucleotides are TGTGCCAGCGCCTTGGCTTACACCGGGGAGCTGTTTTTT.

The gene calls are TRBV11-3 and TRBJ2-7; D call uncertain. Trimming shortened V by 8 bases and J by 4 bases, and 6 bases separated the two germline ends. In germline, CDR1 is SGHNT, CDR2 YENEEA. The CDR3 sequence is 10 residues long. Here the CDR3 reads CASGLYEQYF. In DNA form, the CDR3 reads TGTGCCAGCGGCCTGTACGAGCAGTACTTC. Drawing the rest from reference TRBV11-3 and TRBJ2-7, the complete variable domain is EAGVVQSPRYKIIEKKQPVAFWCNPISGHNTLYWYLQNLGQGPELLIRYENEEAVDDSQLPKDRFSAERLKGVDSTLKIQPAELGDSAVYLCASGLYEQYFGPGTRLTVT.